The rows below give T cell receptor beta chains drawn from one sample of a study of shared clonotypes between healthy human individuals. TCRdb keeps only in-frame clones here, not all; method: immunoSEQ multiplex PCR. In the table there are some 1 million clones, around 74% of which are singletons. The material sequenced was memory CD4+ T cells sorted from blood. The source is a man between 18 and 35 years old in good health. Each CDR3 is given with its conserved first and last residue. The order of the fields is V gene, D gene, J gene, clone size, CDR3 DNA, CDR3 protein. The D gene is left open where the match is weak. Not all rows give a size; the values are once, few, many and, for expanded clones, a class.

>TRBV25-1|.|TRBJ2-7|.
TGTGCCAGCAGTGAATATGGGGTTTGGGAGCAGTACTTC
CASSEYGVWEQYF
>TRBV19|.|TRBJ2-7|.
TGTGCCAGTAGTATAGAATTGGCACAGGGTAAGTCCTACGAGCAGTACTTC
CASSIELAQGKSYEQYF
>TRBV12-5|TRBD2|TRBJ2-2|.
TGTGCTAGTGGTTCCGCGGGAGGGACTGGGGAGCTGTTTTTT
CASGSAGGTGELFF
>TRBV29-1|TRBD2|TRBJ2-5|.
TGCAGCAAACTAGCGGGGGGACAAGAGACCCAGTACTTC
CSKLAGGQETQYF
>TRBV6-1|TRBD1|TRBJ1-6|.
TGTGCCAGCAGTGGCGACAGGGGGTCCAACCTAAGGGGCTCACCCCTCCACTTT
CASSGDRGSNLRGSPLHF
>TRBV7-2|.|TRBJ2-7|few
TGTGCCAGCAGCTCAACGTGGGGGAACGAGCAGTACTTC
CASSSTWGNEQYF
>TRBV12-5|TRBD2|TRBJ2-3|.
TGTGCTAGTGCCCTGGGGGGGTTCAGCACAGATACGCAGTATTTT
CASALGGFSTDTQYF
>TRBV5-6|.|TRBJ1-1|.
TGTGCCAGCTTCAGGAGGAACACTGAAGCTTTCTTT
CASFRRNTEAFF
>TRBV9|.|TRBJ2-2|.
TGTGCCAGCAGCGTAGCCCCCAAAGCGGGGGAGCTGTTTTTT
CASSVAPKAGELFF
>TRBV18|.|TRBJ2-7|.
TGTGCCAGCTCACCACCGGTGGTGACGGGCTCCTACGAGCAGTACTTC
CASSPPVVTGSYEQYF
>TRBV12-5|.|TRBJ2-2|.
TGTGCTAGTGGCGGCAACACCGGGGAGCTGTTTTTT
CASGGNTGELFF
>TRBV7-3|TRBD1|TRBJ2-1|.
TGTGCCAGCAGCATGGACAGGGGCTCCTACAATGAGCAGTTCTTC
CASSMDRGSYNEQFF
>TRBV11-3|.|TRBJ2-5|few
TGTGCCAGCAGTATGGGAGTACAAGAGACCCAGTACTTC
CASSMGVQETQYF
>TRBV6-5|.|TRBJ1-5|.
TGTGCCAGCAGCGACAGTTCTAGCAATCAGCCCCAGCATTTT
CASSDSSSNQPQHF
>TRBV30|.|TRBJ2-6|.
TGTGCCTGGAGACCAATCTCTGGGGCCAACGTCCTGACTTTC
CAWRPISGANVLTF
>TRBV5-4|TRBD1|TRBJ1-5|.
TGTGCCAGCAGCTTGTGGGGACAGGATCGGTCTCAGCCCCAGCATTTT
CASSLWGQDRSQPQHF
>TRBV19|TRBD2|TRBJ2-5|once
TGTGCCAGTAGTATACGGACTAGCGCCAGGGTAGAGACCCAGTACTTC
CASSIRTSARVETQYF
>TRBV6-5|.|TRBJ1-4|.
TGTGCCAGCAGTTCTTGGGGGAAACTGTTTTTT
CASSSWGKLFF